What follows are 18 T cell receptor beta chains derived from one specimen sequenced in a study of blood T cell repertoires in COVID-19. Measured with immunoSEQ multiplex PCR; TCRdb has only the in-frame clones, and not every one. The sample has some 70,000 clones; 65% to 90% are singletons. Material: peripheral blood. These receptors all come from a man aged 55 to 70 with acute or convalescent COVID-19.

This clone was observed once. The rearrangement links TRBV30 to TRBJ2-6; D unclear. The CDR3 is made up of 13 amino acids. Germline CDR1 GTSNPN, CDR2 SVGIG (reference sequence). V was clipped by 4 bases and J by 2 bases, with 6 bases between them. CDR3 sequence (DNA): TGTGCCTGGACCCTAGCTGGGGCCAACGTCCTGACTTTC. This encodes CAWTLAGANVLTF.

This clone was recorded once. This chain connects TRBV18 to TRBJ2-7; 13 nucleotides agree with TRBD2. Germline trimming cut 2 bases from V and 6 bases from J; bases unmatched to any gene: 7. Germline V gene lookup returns CDR1 KGHSH and CDR2 LQKENI. The CDR3 consists of 16 residues. This CDR3 is CASSPYKTSGGAEQYV. The CDR3 region has the DNA TGTGCCAGCTCACCATACAAAACTAGCGGGGGGGCCGAGCAGTACGTC.

This clone was seen only once. V is TRBV5-1 and J is TRBJ1-2, with 7 bases fitting TRBD1. The CDR3 is 13 residues long. Germline V CDR1 and CDR2: SGHRS, YFSETQ. The ends lost 0 bases at V and 8 bases at J; junction bases unmatched: 4. The CDR3: CASSLGDRKGYTF. CDR3 bases: TGCGCCAGCAGCTTGGGGGACAGAAAGGGCTACACCTTC.

The genes are TRBV11-2 and TRBJ2-4, with D perhaps matching TRBD2 (5 bases). The CDR3 runs to 14 residues. V was clipped by 1 base and J by 6 bases, with 10 bases between them. Germline V lookup: CDR1 SGHAT, CDR2 FQNNGV. Here the CDR3 reads CASSLGERRNIQYF. DNA for the CDR3: TGTGCCAGCAGCTTAGGGGAGAGAAGAAACATTCAGTACTTC.

The chain has TRBV11-2 and TRBJ2-7; D is possibly TRBD1 (6 bases). Germline-derived CDR1 and CDR2 are SGHAT and FQNNGV. V was shortened by 1 base and J by 2 bases, with 12 bases between the two germline ends. This CDR3 is built from 15 residues. CDR3 protein: CASSLGRGSPYEQYF. In DNA form, the CDR3 reads TGTGCCAGCAGCTTAGGCAGGGGAAGTCCCTACGAGCAGTACTTC.

The chain couples TRBV25-1 to TRBJ2-7, with D possibly TRBD2 on 7 matching bases. The CDR3 has 14 amino acids. Trimming took 3 bases from V and 3 from J, leaving 12 bases between them. CDR1 and CDR2 (germline): MGHDK, SYGVNS. CDR3: CASSDPGGSYEQYF. The DNA for the CDR3 is TGTGCCAGCAGTGACCCGGGGGGCAGCTACGAGCAGTACTTC.

In its sample, this clone was seen a few times. The chain carries TRBV4-1 and TRBJ2-1, with 15 nucleotides matching TRBD2. The germline V gene has CDR1 MGHRA and CDR2 YSYEKL. The CDR3 consists of 19 residues. Trimming at V came to 1 base and at J to 0 bases, leaving 4 bases not matched to a gene. The CDR3 here is CASSQVGLAGGSSYNEQFF. Here the CDR3 DNA reads TGCGCCAGCAGCCAAGTAGGACTAGCGGGGGGGAGCTCCTACAATGAGCAGTTCTTC.

The chain joins TRBV11-3 to TRBJ2-2, with D perhaps matching TRBD2 (5 bases). The V gene lost 0 bases and the J gene lost 5 bases, with 10 bases spanning the gap. The length of the CDR3 is 15 residues. Germline V gives CDR1 SGHNT, CDR2 YENEEA. CDR3 protein: CASSLEGGRTGELFF. As DNA, the CDR3 is TGTGCCAGCAGCTTAGAGGGCGGGCGGACCGGGGAGCTGTTTTTT.

This sequence joins TRBV5-6 and TRBJ2-1; a weak D match, TRBD1 (6 bases). The CDR3 extends over 16 amino acids. The germline gives CDR1 SGHDT, CDR2 YYEEEE. The ends were cut back, 2 bases at V and 8 bases at J, with 20 bases in the middle. The CDR3 nucleotides are TGTGCCAGCAGCTTACTTACAGGGTGGATGGACCATGAGCAGTTCTTC. As protein: CASSLLTGWMDHEQFF. Complete variable domain (other parts from reference TRBV5-6 and TRBJ2-1): DAGVTQSPTHLIKTRGQQVTLRCSPKSGHDTVSWYQQALGQGPQFIFQYYEEEERQRGNFPDRFSGHQFPNYSSELNVNALLLGDSALYLCASSLLTGWMDHEQFFGPGTRLTVL.

The chain has TRBV24-1 and TRBJ1-5; the D is unclear. The V gene's germline CDR1 is KGHDR and CDR2 SFDVKD. Between the trimmed V and J ends, which lost 4 bases and 10 bases, there was a span of 13 bases. This CDR3 contains 13 residues. CDR3 amino acids: CATSEQRGSPQHF. CDR3 bases: TGTGCCACCAGTGAACAAAGAGGGAGCCCCCAGCATTTT.

The V gene is TRBV2, the J gene TRBJ2-5; 7 nucleotides agree with TRBD1. Germline V gene data show CDR1 as SNHLY and CDR2 as FYNNEI. The V segment lost 7 bases and the J segment 5 bases; nucleotides outside the gene matches: 13. The CDR3 is 15 amino acids. CDR3 bases: TGTGCCAGCACGAGAGGGGGCCGGCAAATGGAGACCCAGTACTTC. Translating it yields CASTRGGRQMETQYF.

The chain is built from TRBV18 and TRBJ1-1; a possible D gene is TRBD1 (6 bases). The CDR3 extends over 14 amino acids. Germline V gene sequence: CDR1 KGHSH, CDR2 LQKENI. V lost 3 bases and J 2 bases, leaving 10 bases between the germline ends. In DNA, the CDR3 is TGTGCCAGCTCACCGGGACACCCTAACACTGAAGCTTTCTTT. Its translation is CASSPGHPNTEAFF.

The gene calls are TRBV7-2 and TRBJ2-3; 9 bases map to TRBD2. The CDR3 has 16 amino acids. With 5 bases clipped from V and 4 bases from J, the junction kept 10 bases outside the gene matches. The germline CDR1 and CDR2 sequences are SGHTA and FQGNSA. This CDR3 reads CASSLLRRGGSDTQYF. The CDR3 DNA follows: TGTGCCAGCAGCCTTCTGAGGCGGGGGGGCTCAGATACGCAGTATTTT.

V and J are TRBV4-1 and TRBJ2-3; 12 bases line up with TRBD2. The CDR3 extends over 15 amino acids. Trimming at V came to 4 bases and at J to 5 bases, leaving 4 bases not matched to a gene. Germline V gene sequence: CDR1 MGHRA, CDR2 YSYEKL. DNA of the CDR3: TGCGCCAGCAGCCTTCGACTAGCGGGGGAAGATACGCAGTATTTT. Amino acids: CASSLRLAGEDTQYF.

This chain joins TRBV7-2 and TRBJ2-7; 7 bases align to TRBD1. V dropped 1 base and J dropped 2; count of bases not matched to a gene: 5. From germline, CDR1 is SGHTA and CDR2 FQGNSA. The CDR3 totals 15 residues. This chain's CDR3 is CASSLDSTGPYEQYV. Written as DNA, the CDR3 is TGTGCCAGCAGCTTAGATTCGACAGGGCCCTACGAGCAGTACGTC.

The chain employs TRBV7-2 and TRBJ1-3, with D possibly TRBD1 on 5 matching bases. The CDR3 consists of 15 residues. With 5 bases removed from V and 1 base from J, the gap between germline ends came to 12 bases. The germline V gene has CDR1 SGHTA and CDR2 FQGNSA. The chain's CDR3 is CASSPQGASGNTIYF. In nucleotides, the CDR3 is TGTGCCAGCAGCCCTCAAGGGGCTTCTGGAAACACCATATATTTT.

The chain joins TRBV2 to TRBJ2-7; 11 nucleotides line up with TRBD2. CDR3 length: 14 amino acids. J gave up 4 bases and V 5 bases, and 4 bases lay outside the gene matches. From germline, CDR1 is SNHLY and CDR2 FYNNEI. The CDR3 reads CASSPSGGRYEQYF. DNA of the CDR3: TGTGCCAGCAGTCCTAGCGGGGGGAGGTACGAGCAGTACTTC.

V usage is TRBV7-9 and J usage is TRBJ1-2, with D unresolved. The CDR3 has 15 residues. CDR1 and CDR2 (germline): SEHNR, FQNEAQ (reference sequence). Trimming left V 5 bases short and J 0 bases short, with 13 bases between. The DNA of the CDR3 is TGTGCCAGCAGCCCCGGGTCTTTAGCTAACTATGGCTACACCTTC. It specifies CASSPGSLANYGYTF. The complete variable domain, with remaining parts taken from reference TRBV7-9 and TRBJ1-2, reads DTGVSQNPRHKITKRGQNVTFRCDPISEHNRLYWYRQTLGQGPEFLTYFQNEAQLEKSRLLSDRFSAERPKGSFSTLEIQRTEQGDSAMYLCASSPGSLANYGYTFGSGTRLTVV.